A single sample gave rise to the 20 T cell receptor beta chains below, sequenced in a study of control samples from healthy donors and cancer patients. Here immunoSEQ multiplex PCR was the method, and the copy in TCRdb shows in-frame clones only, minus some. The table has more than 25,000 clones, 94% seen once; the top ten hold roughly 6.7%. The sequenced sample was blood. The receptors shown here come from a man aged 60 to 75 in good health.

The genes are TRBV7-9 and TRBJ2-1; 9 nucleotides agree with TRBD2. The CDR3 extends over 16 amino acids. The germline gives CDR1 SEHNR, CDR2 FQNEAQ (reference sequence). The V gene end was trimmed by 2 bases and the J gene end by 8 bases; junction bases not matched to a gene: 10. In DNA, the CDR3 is TGTGCCAGCAGCTTATCCGGGACTAGCCCGATGGATGAGCAGTTCTTC. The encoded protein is CASSLSGTSPMDEQFF.

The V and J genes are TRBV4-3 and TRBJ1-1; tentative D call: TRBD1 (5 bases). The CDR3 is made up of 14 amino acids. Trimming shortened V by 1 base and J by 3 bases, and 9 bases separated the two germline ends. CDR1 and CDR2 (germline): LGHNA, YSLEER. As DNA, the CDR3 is TGCGCCAGCAGCCAAGGGGGGAGGGACACTGAAGCTTTCTTT. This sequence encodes CASSQGGRDTEAFF.

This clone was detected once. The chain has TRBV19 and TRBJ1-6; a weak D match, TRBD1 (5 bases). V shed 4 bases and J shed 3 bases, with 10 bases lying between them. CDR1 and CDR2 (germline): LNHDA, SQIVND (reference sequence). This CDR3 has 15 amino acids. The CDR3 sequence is CASSTQGIYNSPLHF. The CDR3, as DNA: TGTGCCAGTAGTACCCAGGGAATCTATAATTCACCCCTCCACTTT.

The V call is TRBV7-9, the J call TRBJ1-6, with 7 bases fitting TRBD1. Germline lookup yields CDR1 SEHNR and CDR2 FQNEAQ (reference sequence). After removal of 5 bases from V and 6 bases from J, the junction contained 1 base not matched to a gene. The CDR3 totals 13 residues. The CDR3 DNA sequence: TGTGCCAGCAGCCGACAGGGTAATTCACCCCTCCACTTT. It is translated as CASSRQGNSPLHF.

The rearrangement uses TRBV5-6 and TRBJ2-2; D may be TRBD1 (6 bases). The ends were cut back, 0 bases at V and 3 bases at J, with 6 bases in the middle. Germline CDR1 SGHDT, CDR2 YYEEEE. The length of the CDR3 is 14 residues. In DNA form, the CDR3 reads TGTGCCAGCAGCTTGGACAGGGACACCGGGGAGCTGTTTTTT. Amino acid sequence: CASSLDRDTGELFF.

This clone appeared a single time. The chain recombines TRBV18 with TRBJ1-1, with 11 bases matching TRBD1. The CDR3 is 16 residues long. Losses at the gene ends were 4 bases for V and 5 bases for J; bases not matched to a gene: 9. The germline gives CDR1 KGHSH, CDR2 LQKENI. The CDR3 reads CASSLGQGALGTEAFF. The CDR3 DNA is TGTGCCAGCTCACTAGGACAGGGGGCGCTTGGAACTGAAGCTTTCTTT. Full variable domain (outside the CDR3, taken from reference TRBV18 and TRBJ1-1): NAGVMQNPRHLVRRRGQEARLRCSPMKGHSHVYWYRQLPEEGLKFMVYLQKENIIDESGMPKERFSAEFPKEGPSILRIQQVVRGDSAAYFCASSLGQGALGTEAFFGQGTRLTVV.

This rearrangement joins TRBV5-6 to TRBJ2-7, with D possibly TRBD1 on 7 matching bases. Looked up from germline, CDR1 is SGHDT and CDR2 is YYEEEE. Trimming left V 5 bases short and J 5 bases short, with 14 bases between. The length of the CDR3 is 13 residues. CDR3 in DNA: TGTGCCAGCAGGGAGACAGGGAGGCACGAGCAGTACTTC. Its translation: CASRETGRHEQYF.

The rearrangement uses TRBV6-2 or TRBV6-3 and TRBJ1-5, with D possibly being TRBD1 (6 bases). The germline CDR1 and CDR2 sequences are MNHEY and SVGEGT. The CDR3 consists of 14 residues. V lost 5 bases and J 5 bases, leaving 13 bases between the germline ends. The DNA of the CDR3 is TGTGCCAGCAGTCCATCCGACAGGTATCAGCCCCAGCATTTT. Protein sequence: CASSPSDRYQPQHF.

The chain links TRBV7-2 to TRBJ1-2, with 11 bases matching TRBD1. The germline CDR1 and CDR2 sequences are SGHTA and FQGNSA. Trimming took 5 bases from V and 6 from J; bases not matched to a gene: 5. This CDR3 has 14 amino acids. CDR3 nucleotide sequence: TGTGCCAGCAGCGAGGGACAGGGGGGCAATGGCTACACCTTC. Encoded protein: CASSEGQGGNGYTF.

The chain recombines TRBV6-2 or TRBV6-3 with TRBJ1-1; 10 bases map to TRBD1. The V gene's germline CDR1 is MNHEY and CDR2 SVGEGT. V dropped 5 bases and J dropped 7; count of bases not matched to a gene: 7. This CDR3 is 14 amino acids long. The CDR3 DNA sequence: TGTGCCAGCAGTCCCGACAGGGGGCTATTTGAAGCTTTCTTT. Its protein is CASSPDRGLFEAFF.

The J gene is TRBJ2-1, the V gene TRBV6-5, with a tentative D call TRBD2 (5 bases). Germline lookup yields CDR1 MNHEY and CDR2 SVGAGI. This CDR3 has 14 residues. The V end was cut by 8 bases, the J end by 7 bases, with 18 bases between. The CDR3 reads CASSRVRANNEQFF. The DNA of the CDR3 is TGTGCCAGCTCGCGGGTCCGGGCAAATAATGAGCAGTTCTTC.

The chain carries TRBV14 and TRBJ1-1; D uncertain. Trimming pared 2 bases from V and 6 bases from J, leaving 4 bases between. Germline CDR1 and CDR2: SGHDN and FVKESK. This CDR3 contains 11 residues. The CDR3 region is CASSQWAEAFF. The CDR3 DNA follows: TGTGCCAGCAGCCAATGGGCTGAAGCTTTCTTT.

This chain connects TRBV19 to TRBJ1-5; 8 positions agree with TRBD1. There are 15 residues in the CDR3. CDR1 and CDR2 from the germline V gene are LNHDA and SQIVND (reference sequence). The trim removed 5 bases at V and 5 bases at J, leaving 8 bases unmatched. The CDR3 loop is CASSFRQGQDQPQHF. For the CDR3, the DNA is TGTGCCAGTAGTTTCCGACAGGGGCAAGATCAGCCCCAGCATTTT. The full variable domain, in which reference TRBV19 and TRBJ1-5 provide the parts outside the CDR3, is DGGITQSPKYLFRKEGQNVTLSCEQNLNHDAMYWYRQDPGQGLRLIYYSQIVNDFQKGDIAEGYSVSREKKESFPLTVTSAQKNPTAFYLCASSFRQGQDQPQHFGDGTRLSIL.

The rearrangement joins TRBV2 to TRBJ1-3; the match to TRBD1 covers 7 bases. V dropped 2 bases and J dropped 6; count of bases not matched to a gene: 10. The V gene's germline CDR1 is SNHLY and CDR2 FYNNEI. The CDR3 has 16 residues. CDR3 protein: CASSERGRGPENTIYF. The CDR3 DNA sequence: TGTGCCAGCAGTGAACGGGGGAGGGGGCCCGAAAACACCATATATTTT.

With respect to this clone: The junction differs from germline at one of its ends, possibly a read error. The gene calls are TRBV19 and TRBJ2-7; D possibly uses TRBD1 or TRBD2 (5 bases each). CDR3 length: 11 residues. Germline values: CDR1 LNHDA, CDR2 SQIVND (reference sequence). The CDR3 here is CASSGGHEQYF. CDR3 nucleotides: TGTGCCAGTAGTGGAGGACACGAACAGTACTTC.

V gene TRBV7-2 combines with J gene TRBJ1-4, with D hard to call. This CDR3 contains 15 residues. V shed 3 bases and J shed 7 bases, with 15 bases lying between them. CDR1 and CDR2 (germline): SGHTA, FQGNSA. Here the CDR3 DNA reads TGTGCCAGCAGCTTTTCGGGAATAATCAGTGAAAAACTGTTTTTT. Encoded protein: CASSFSGIISEKLFF. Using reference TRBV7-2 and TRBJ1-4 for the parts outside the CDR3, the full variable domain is GAGVSQSPSNKVTEKGKDVELRCDPISGHTALYWYRQSLGQGLEFLIYFQGNSAPDKSGLPSDRFSAERTGGSVSTLTIQRTQQEDSAVYLCASSFSGIISEKLFFGSGTQLSVL.

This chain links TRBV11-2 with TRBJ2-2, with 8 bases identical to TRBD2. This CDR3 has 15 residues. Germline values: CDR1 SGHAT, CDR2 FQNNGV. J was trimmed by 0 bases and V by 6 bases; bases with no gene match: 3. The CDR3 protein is CASSFSGANTGELFF. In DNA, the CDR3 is TGTGCCAGCAGTTTTAGCGGGGCGAACACCGGGGAGCTGTTTTTT.

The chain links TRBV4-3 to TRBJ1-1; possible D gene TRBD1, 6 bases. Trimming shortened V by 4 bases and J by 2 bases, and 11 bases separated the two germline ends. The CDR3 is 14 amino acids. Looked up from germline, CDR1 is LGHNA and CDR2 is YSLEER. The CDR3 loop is CASSRNRVNTEAFF. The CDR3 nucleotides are TGCGCCAGCAGCCGGAACAGGGTTAACACTGAAGCTTTCTTT.

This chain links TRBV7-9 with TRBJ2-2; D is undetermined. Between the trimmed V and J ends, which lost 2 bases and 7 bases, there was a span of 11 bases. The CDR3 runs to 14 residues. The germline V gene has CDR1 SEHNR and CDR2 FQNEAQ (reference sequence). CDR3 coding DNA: TGTGCCAGCAGCTTATATGGAATTTACGGGGAGCTGTTTTTT. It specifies CASSLYGIYGELFF.

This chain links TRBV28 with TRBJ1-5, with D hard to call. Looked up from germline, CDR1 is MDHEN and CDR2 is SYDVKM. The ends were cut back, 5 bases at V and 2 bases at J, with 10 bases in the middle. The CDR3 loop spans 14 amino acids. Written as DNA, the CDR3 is TGTGCCAGCAGTCCCCTAGAGGGCAATCAGCCCCAGCATTTT. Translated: CASSPLEGNQPQHF.